A single sample is the source of the 11 T cell receptor beta chains below, sequenced in a study of identical twins. TCRdb independently ran MiXCR on the 5' RACE reads; one entry per CDR3 protein. The repertoire holds 240,000 or so distinct CDR3 sequences, with more than 9% as singletons. The source material was memory T cells sorted from blood. The receptors were sampled from a man in his fifties in good health.

J is TRBJ1-2 and V is TRBV5-6, with 8 nucleotides matching TRBD1. The CDR3 has 12 amino acids. Trimming cost V 9 bases and J 4 bases; bases outside gene matches: 5. Germline V gives CDR1 SGHDT, CDR2 YYEEEE. In DNA, the CDR3 is TGTGCCACGGACAGGGAGGGCTATGGCTACACCTTC. This encodes CATDREGYGYTF.

This clonotype was observed a few times. Here the CDR3 DNA reads TGCGCCAGCAGCTTGGTACCATGGGACAACCTGTTTTTT. Protein: CASSLVPWDNLFF. This chain links TRBV5-1 with TRBJ1-4, with D possibly TRBD1 on 6 matching bases. This CDR3 contains 13 residues. CDR1 is SGHRS, CDR2 YFSETQ, per germline. V was shortened by 0 bases and J by 14 bases, with 14 bases between the two germline ends.

The rearrangement links TRBV28 to TRBJ1-2, with TRBD1 identical over 9 bases. The length of the CDR3 is 14 residues. Germline-derived CDR1 and CDR2 are MDHEN and SYDVKM. V dropped 5 bases and J dropped 7; count of bases not matched to a gene: 8. The CDR3 is CASSTGQGLGGYTF. The CDR3 nucleotides read TGTGCCAGCAGTACGGGACAGGGTTTGGGTGGCTACACCTTC.

The rearrangement joins TRBV6-1 to TRBJ1-5; perhaps TRBD1 as D (6 bases). V was pared by 6 bases and J by 0 bases, with 12 bases between. The germline gives CDR1 MNHNS, CDR2 SASEGT. This CDR3 has 15 residues. The CDR3 DNA sequence: TGTGCCAGCAGCGGACAGCGATATAGCAATCAGCCCCAGCATTTT. Protein sequence: CASSGQRYSNQPQHF.

This clonotype occurred many times. The chain is built from TRBV7-2 and TRBJ2-7; TRBD2 aligns across 10 bases. J lost 3 bases, V lost 2 bases, and 4 bases had no gene match. In germline, CDR1 is SGHTA, CDR2 FQGNSA. CDR3 length: 15 amino acids. As DNA, the CDR3 is TGTGCCAGCAGCTTACTTCCTAGCGGGGGCTACGAGCAGTACTTC. Its protein product is CASSLLPSGGYEQYF.

V gene TRBV7-2 combines with J gene TRBJ1-2; 7 nucleotides align to TRBD1. The germline CDR1 and CDR2 sequences are SGHTA and FQGNSA. Trimming at V came to 5 bases and at J to 4 bases, leaving 13 bases not matched to a gene. The CDR3 covers 16 residues. CDR3 residues: CASSRVQGREPYGYTF. The CDR3 nucleotides read TGTGCCAGCAGCCGGGTACAGGGGCGGGAGCCCTATGGCTACACCTTC.

This clonotype was seen repeatedly, ten times or more. The rearrangement links TRBV10-2 to TRBJ1-1; D gene ambiguous. CDR3 size: 13 residues. The germline gives CDR1 WSHSY, CDR2 SAAADI. Trimming removed 8 bases from V and 5 bases from J, with 15 bases in between. The CDR3 reads CASGPSVGTEAFF. CDR3 nucleotides: TGCGCCAGCGGGCCCTCCGTGGGGACTGAAGCTTTCTTT.

This clonotype has a handful of counts. This chain connects TRBV20-1 to TRBJ2-7; no clear D gene. The CDR3 totals 11 residues. The germline gives CDR1 DFQATT, CDR2 SNEGSKA (reference sequence). The ends were cut back, 1 base at V and 1 base at J, with 2 bases in the middle. The CDR3 sequence is CSARVSYEQYF. In nucleotides, the CDR3 is TGCAGTGCTAGAGTATCCTACGAGCAGTACTTC.

This clonotype occurred many times. V gene TRBV4-1 combines with J gene TRBJ2-7, with 11 nucleotides matching TRBD1. Germline-derived CDR1 and CDR2 are MGHRA and YSYEKL. The CDR3 loop spans 15 amino acids. V lost 1 base to trimming and J lost 4 bases; unmatched junction nucleotides: 3. CDR3 loop: CASSQAGTGGYEQYF. The CDR3 DNA follows: TGCGCCAGCAGCCAAGCCGGGACAGGGGGGTACGAGCAGTACTTC.

This clonotype was observed a few times. J is TRBJ2-3 and V is TRBV4-2; 7 nucleotides align to TRBD1. The V gene's germline CDR1 is LGHNA and CDR2 YNFKEQ. The trim removed 0 bases at V and 4 bases at J, leaving 7 bases unmatched. The CDR3 has 16 residues. The CDR3 loop reads CASSQEVWQGADTQYF. The CDR3 nucleotides are TGTGCCAGCAGCCAAGAAGTTTGGCAGGGGGCAGATACGCAGTATTTT.

This clonotype was recorded a few times. V gene TRBV28 combines with J gene TRBJ1-5; no clear D. The CDR3 spans 14 residues. V dropped 5 bases and J dropped 0 bases, with 8 bases sitting between them. Germline V gives CDR1 MDHEN, CDR2 SYDVKM. The CDR3 DNA sequence: TGTGCCAGCAGTCCCACTAATAGCAATCAGCCCCAGCATTTT. As protein: CASSPTNSNQPQHF.